A single sample gave rise to the 26 T cell receptor beta chains below, sequenced in a study of cytomegalovirus exposure and HLA in healthy donors. This PCR relied on a set of 60 Vbeta primers and 13 Jbeta primers. Sequenced by immunoSEQ multiplex PCR; TCRdb stores in-frame clones only, minus some. Of some 150,000 clones listed, less than 85% are singletons. Input material: PBMCs. These receptors were obtained from a man in his sixties in good health and CMV-seronegative.

The rearrangement joins TRBV5-8 to TRBJ2-7; D is perhaps TRBD2 (7 bases). Germline V gene sequence: CDR1 SGHTS, CDR2 YDEGEE. CDR3 length: 14 residues. V was trimmed by 2 bases and J by 2 bases, leaving 11 bases between them. CDR3 DNA: TGTGCCAGCAGCTTTGTGGGGGGGCCCTACGAGCAGTACTTC. This translates into CASSFVGGPYEQYF. The entire variable domain, with the rest obtained from reference TRBV5-8 and TRBJ2-7, is as follows: EAGVTQSPTHLIKTRGQQATLRCSPISGHTSVYWYQQALGLGLQFLLWYDEGEERNRGNFPPRFSGRQFPNYSSELNVNALELEDSALYLCASSFVGGPYEQYFGPGTRLTVT.

The chain couples TRBV10-3 to TRBJ1-2, with TRBD1 identical over 8 bases. In germline, CDR1 is ENHRY, CDR2 SYGVKD. J was trimmed by 2 bases and V by 6 bases; bases with no gene match: 5. The CDR3 has 14 residues. The CDR3 DNA follows: TGTGCCATCAGGACAGGGGCGCTAAACTATGGCTACACCTTC. Translation gives CAIRTGALNYGYTF.

This chain connects TRBV5-1 to TRBJ2-7; D might be TRBD1 (5 bases). Germline V gene sequence: CDR1 SGHRS, CDR2 YFSETQ. CDR3 length equals 14 residues. The V gene lost 1 base and the J gene lost 5 bases, with 13 bases spanning the gap. CDR3 region: CASSLKGQQDEQYF. The CDR3 DNA follows: TGCGCCAGCAGCTTGAAGGGCCAACAGGACGAGCAGTACTTC.

The chain employs TRBV9 and TRBJ2-7, with TRBD2 as a possible D gene (6 bases). Trimming left V 0 bases short and J 4 bases short, with 17 bases between. Germline-derived CDR1 and CDR2 are SGDLS and YYNGEE. This CDR3 comprises 16 residues. The CDR3 nucleotides read TGTGCCAGCAGCGTAGGAGGTTATGGCGGGGTGTACGAGCAGTACTTC. Its protein product is CASSVGGYGGVYEQYF. The complete variable domain, with remaining parts taken from reference TRBV9 and TRBJ2-7, reads DSGVTQTPKHLITATGQRVTLRCSPRSGDLSVYWYQQSLDQGLQFLIQYYNGEERAKGNILERFSAQQFPDLHSELNLSSLELGDSALYFCASSVGGYGGVYEQYFGPGTRLTVT.

The chain links TRBV21-1 to TRBJ2-7; the table's D call TRBD2 went unverified against the DNA. TRBV21-1 is shown as a pseudogene. This CDR3 contains 17 residues. The CDR3 DNA reads as TGTGCCAGCAGCAAAGGGGAACTAGCGGGGGGGCTCTACGAGCAGTACTTC. This codes for CASSKGELAGGLYEQYF.

V usage is TRBV27 and J usage is TRBJ2-5; D is ambiguous. The end of the DNA is better explained by TRBJ2-7, so the J call may be wrong. CDR1 and CDR2 from the germline V gene are MNHEY and SMNVEV (reference sequence). The CDR3 runs 12 residues. The CDR3 reads CASSFNSYEQYF. The DNA of the CDR3 is TGTGCCAGCAGTTTTAACTCCTACGAGCAGTACTTC.

This clone was detected only a few times. This chain links TRBV5-1 with TRBJ1-1; tentatively, D is TRBD1 (5 bases). The CDR3 has 14 residues. V lost 7 bases and J lost 4, with 17 bases in between. In germline, CDR1 is SGHRS, CDR2 YFSETQ. CDR3 loop: CASRPGGDLTEAFF. In DNA form, the CDR3 reads TGCGCCAGCCGCCCAGGAGGGGACCTCACTGAAGCTTTCTTT.

The V and J genes are TRBV5-4 and TRBJ2-5, with 7 bases fitting TRBD1. The end of the DNA is better explained by TRBJ2-7, so the J call may be wrong. Germline assignment: CDR1 SGHNT and CDR2 YYREEE (reference sequence). The CDR3 extends over 16 amino acids. In DNA form, the CDR3 reads TGTGCCAGCAGCTTGGGACAGGGACAGTTTCCCTACGAGCAGTACTTC. This gives the protein CASSLGQGQFPYEQYF.

This clone was picked up one time. The J gene is TRBJ2-3, the V gene TRBV6-1; perhaps TRBD2 as D (5 bases). This CDR3 has 13 residues. Germline loops: CDR1 MNHNS, CDR2 SASEGT. V was pared by 8 bases and J by 2 bases, with 11 bases between. This CDR3 reads CASQSDYTDTQYF. The CDR3, as DNA: TGTGCCAGCCAAAGCGACTACACAGATACGCAGTATTTT.

Note on this clone: Other DNA variants within this sample encode the same CDR3. The genes are TRBV25-1 and TRBJ2-3; 8 bases fit TRBD2. V shed 3 bases and J 3 bases; nucleotides not matched to a gene: 5. Per germline, CDR1 MGHDK and CDR2 SYGVNS. The CDR3 is made up of 15 amino acids. CDR3 residues: CASSDERGGTDTQYF. In DNA form, the CDR3 reads TGTGCCAGCAGTGACGAACGGGGGGGGACAGATACGCAGTATTTT. The full variable domain, in which reference TRBV25-1 and TRBJ2-3 provide the parts outside the CDR3, is EADIYQTPRYLVIGTGKKITLECSQTMGHDKMYWYQQDPGMELHLIHYSYGVNSTEKGDLSSESTVSRIRTEHFPLTLESARPSHTSQYLCASSDERGGTDTQYFGPGTRLTVL.

This chain connects TRBV7-2 to TRBJ2-5, with TRBD1 matching over 8 bases. Gene TRBJ2-7 matches the end of the DNA better, so the J call may be wrong. The CDR3 sequence is 15 residues long. Germline V gene data show CDR1 as SGHTA and CDR2 as FQGNSA. The CDR3 region has the DNA TGTGCCAGCAGCCGGACAGGGTCACCTCCCTACGAGCAGTACTTC. Amino acids: CASSRTGSPPYEQYF.

This clone was observed a handful of times. The rearrangement links TRBV4-2 to TRBJ2-7, with TRBD2 as a possible D gene (6 bases). V was shortened by 2 bases and J by 3 bases, with 17 bases between the two germline ends. This CDR3 is 16 amino acids long. Germline lookup yields CDR1 LGHNA and CDR2 YNFKEQ. CDR3 amino acids: CASSQILTGVNYEQYF. CDR3 nucleotide sequence: TGTGCCAGCAGCCAAATTTTAACGGGGGTGAACTACGAGCAGTACTTC.

This chain links TRBV30 with TRBJ2-3; TRBD1 matches 10 bases. J was trimmed by 7 bases and V by 1 base; bases with no gene match: 2. CDR3 length: 13 residues. Per germline, CDR1 GTSNPN and CDR2 SVGIG (reference sequence). The CDR3 DNA follows: TGTGCCTGGAGTGGACAGGGGGCAAATACGCAGTATTTT. This translates into CAWSGQGANTQYF.

J is TRBJ1-5 and V is TRBV7-8; the D gene is possibly TRBD1 (6 bases). The germline V gene has CDR1 SGHVS and CDR2 FQNEAQ. V gave up 1 base and J gave up 7 bases, with 14 bases separating them. CDR3 length: 15 amino acids. The CDR3 DNA reads as TGTGCCAGCAGCTTAGGGGGGTACAGGGAACAGCCCCAGCATTTT. This translates into CASSLGGYREQPQHF.

V gene TRBV19 combines with J gene TRBJ1-2; possible D gene TRBD1, 5 bases. Germline CDR1 reads LNHDA; CDR2 reads SQIVND (reference sequence). Trimming took off 1 base at V and 4 bases at J, with 7 bases between the two ends. The CDR3 runs 13 residues. The CDR3 loop is CASSIAQAYGYTF. Written as DNA, the CDR3 is TGTGCCAGTAGTATAGCACAGGCCTATGGCTACACCTTC.

The CDR3 bases are TGTGCGATCCGGACAGTTACTAGCACAGATACGCAGTATTTT. It yields the protein CAIRTVTSTDTQYF. The J gene is TRBJ2-3, the V gene TRBV30; weak D call: TRBD1 (6 bases). Germline assignment: CDR1 GTSNPN and CDR2 SVGIG (reference sequence). The CDR3 is made up of 14 amino acids.

V gene TRBV2 combines with J gene TRBJ1-2, with unresolved D. The CDR3 is 13 amino acids. Trimming removed 7 bases at V and 5 bases at J, with 14 bases between. Germline V gives CDR1 SNHLY, CDR2 FYNNEI. DNA for the CDR3: TGTGCCAGCACCGGACTATATCCATATGGCTACACCTTC. This codes for CASTGLYPYGYTF.

This rearrangement joins TRBV30 to TRBJ1-1, with TRBD1 as a possible D gene (6 bases). The ends were cut back, 6 bases at V and 1 base at J, with 21 bases in the middle. The CDR3 extends over 16 amino acids. Germline V gene sequence: CDR1 GTSNPN, CDR2 SVGIG (reference sequence). The CDR3 bases are TGTGCCTGCCGAAATTCTGGAGGGGGGGAGAACACTGAAGCTTTCTTT. This translates into CACRNSGGGENTEAFF.

On this clone itself: Mismatch with germline at one junction end may stem from a read error. The gene calls are TRBV5-4 and TRBJ2-5; 14 nucleotides match TRBD2. CDR1 is SGHNT, CDR2 YYREEE, per germline (reference sequence). The CDR3 has 13 residues. CDR3 in DNA: TGTGCCAGCAGCTTGGGGACTAGCGGGGGGAAGGACTTC. Residues: CASSLGTSGGKDF. Combining the CDR3 with reference TRBV5-4 and TRBJ2-5 gives the whole variable domain ETGVTQSPTHLIKTRGQQVTLRCSSQSGHNTVSWYQQALGQGPQFIFQYYREEENGRGNFPPRFSGLQFPNYSSELNVNALELDDSALYLCASSLGTSGGKDFGPGTRLLVL.

This chain connects TRBV4-1 to TRBJ2-7; TRBD2 aligns across 13 bases. The CDR3 extends over 17 amino acids. Germline CDR1 MGHRA, CDR2 YSYEKL. With 2 bases clipped from V and 2 bases from J, the junction kept 6 bases outside the gene matches. Here the CDR3 reads CASSQILAGGPTYEQYF. The CDR3 coding sequence is TGCGCCAGCAGCCAAATACTAGCGGGAGGGCCCACCTACGAGCAGTACTTC.

V and J are TRBV28 and TRBJ2-7, with D possibly being TRBD1 (6 bases). The CDR3 is 14 amino acids. From germline, CDR1 is MDHEN and CDR2 SYDVKM. V was pared by 2 bases and J by 5 bases, with 13 bases between. The CDR3 region has the DNA TGTGCCAGCAGTTTAGGCAGGGGTGGCGACGAGCAGTACTTC. It codes for CASSLGRGGDEQYF.

This sequence joins TRBV7-2 and TRBJ1-4; a possible D gene is TRBD1 (5 bases). Germline CDR1 and CDR2: SGHTA and FQGNSA. Trimming pared 5 bases from V and 7 bases from J, leaving 8 bases between. The CDR3 is 12 amino acids. CDR3: CASSADSEKLFF. CDR3 bases: TGTGCCAGCAGCGCCGACAGTGAAAAACTGTTTTTT.

This rearrangement joins TRBV19 to TRBJ2-1; TRBD2 agrees at 10 bases. This CDR3 region has 16 residues. Germline CDR1 reads LNHDA; CDR2 reads SQIVND (reference sequence). The V gene end was trimmed by 5 bases and the J gene end by 0 bases; junction bases not matched to a gene: 4. The CDR3 nucleotides are TGTGCCAGTAGTCACGCTAGCGGGGGCTCCTACAATGAGCAGTTCTTC. Its protein is CASSHASGGSYNEQFF.

This chain links TRBV25-1 with TRBJ2-7, with D maybe TRBD1 (5 bases). The V gene's germline CDR1 is MGHDK and CDR2 SYGVNS. V was cut by 5 bases and J by 4 bases, with 9 bases left in between. The CDR3 contains 12 residues. Here the CDR3 DNA reads TGTGCCAGCAGTAAAGGGGTTTACGAGCAGTACTTC. Protein product: CASSKGVYEQYF.

This clone has only a few counts. This chain uses TRBV7-7 with TRBJ2-7; no definite D call. This CDR3 spans 13 amino acids. Germline CDR1 and CDR2: SSHAT and FNYEAQ (reference sequence). V shed 0 bases and J shed 5 bases, with 8 bases lying between them. The DNA for the CDR3 is TGTGCCAGCAGCTTAGCGACTCGGGACGAGCAGTACTTC. The encoded protein is CASSLATRDEQYF.

J is TRBJ1-1 and V is TRBV19, with 8 bases fitting TRBD1. Germline V gives CDR1 LNHDA, CDR2 SQIVND (reference sequence). J was trimmed by 4 bases and V by 3 bases; bases with no gene match: 4. The CDR3 has 14 amino acids. The CDR3: CASSMSGGGTEAFF. In DNA, the CDR3 is TGTGCCAGTAGTATGTCAGGGGGCGGCACTGAAGCTTTCTTT.